The 9 T cell receptor beta chains in this list originate from one sample, sequenced in a study of neurological immune-mediated disorders. This sample's time point: longitudinal time-point 3. Each CDR3 protein gets one entry after TCRdb re-called the 5' RACE reads with MiXCR. Found here are 85,000 to 110,000 distinct CDR3 sequences, under 14% of them singletons; the top ten hold approximately 3.3%. Sequenced: PBMCs. The receptors shown here come from a female donor with HTLV-1-associated myelopathy (HAM/TSP).

There are many counts of this clonotype. The rearrangement uses TRBV20-1 and TRBJ2-7; perhaps TRBD2 as D (7 bases). Per germline, CDR1 DFQATT and CDR2 SNEGSKA (reference sequence). The CDR3 length is 13 residues. The ends were cut back, 7 bases at V and 3 bases at J, with 16 bases in the middle. CDR3 sequence (DNA): TGCAGTGGGAGAGGCGGGGGCATCTACGAGCAGTACTTC. Its protein product is CSGRGGGIYEQYF.

The V and J genes are TRBV11-2 and TRBJ2-5; 16 bases map to TRBD2. The CDR3 sequence is 17 residues long. V was pared by 5 bases and J by 5 bases, with 8 bases of the junction left unmatched. Germline-derived CDR1 and CDR2 are SGHAT and FQNNGV. CDR3 in amino acids: CASSLGTSGGARETQYF. The CDR3 DNA sequence: TGTGCCAGCAGCCTAGGGACTAGCGGGGGGGCCCGGGAGACCCAGTACTTC.

This clonotype has ten or more counts. The chain combines TRBV4-1 with TRBJ2-3, with D perhaps matching TRBD1 (5 bases). From germline, CDR1 is MGHRA and CDR2 YSYEKL. The CDR3 is made up of 17 amino acids. The V gene lost 4 bases and the J gene lost 1 base, with 18 bases spanning the gap. The CDR3 reads CASSRTTDTSRTDTQYF. In DNA, the CDR3 is TGCGCCAGCAGCCGGACAACGGACACCTCGCGCACAGATACGCAGTATTTT.

This clonotype came up many times. The gene calls are TRBV9 and TRBJ2-2; D might be TRBD1 or TRBD2, each matching 6 bases. Germline loops: CDR1 SGDLS, CDR2 YYNGEE. The CDR3 consists of 17 residues. V lost 4 bases to trimming and J lost 9 bases, with 25 bases between them. The CDR3 reads CASSPPPGEQGFRELFF. CDR3 in DNA: TGTGCCAGCAGCCCACCCCCGGGGGAACAGGGCTTCCGGGAGCTGTTTTTT.

There are many counts of this clonotype. The chain is built from TRBV20-1 and TRBJ2-5; 7 positions agree with TRBD2. V lost 5 bases, J lost 3 bases, and 3 bases stayed unmatched. The CDR3 sequence is 12 residues long. Germline CDR1 reads DFQATT; CDR2 reads SNEGSKA (reference sequence). CDR3 nucleotide sequence: TGCAGTGCTCGGACTAGGGAAGAGACCCAGTACTTC. Its protein product is CSARTREETQYF.

This clonotype has at least ten counts. The rearrangement links TRBV7-6 to TRBJ2-7, with D uncertain. From germline, CDR1 is SGHVS and CDR2 FNYEAQ. Trimming cost V 7 bases and J 2 bases, with 15 bases left between them. CDR3 length: 14 amino acids. CDR3 sequence (DNA): TGTGCCAGCACCTCACAACCCCAAACCTACGAGCAGTACTTC. Protein product: CASTSQPQTYEQYF.

The sample holds many counts of this clonotype. The V call is TRBV20-1, the J call TRBJ2-3; a weak D match, TRBD1 (6 bases). V shed 0 bases and J shed 4 bases, with 14 bases lying between them. The germline V gene encodes CDR1 DFQATT and CDR2 SNEGSKA (reference sequence). This CDR3 is 15 amino acids long. CDR3 DNA sequence: TGCAGTGCTAGAGATCTCAGGGGCCAGGCAGATACGCAGTATTTT. Amino acids: CSARDLRGQADTQYF.

This clonotype occurred many times. The chain uses TRBV5-1 and TRBJ2-2; 7 positions match TRBD1. The V gene end was trimmed by 6 bases and the J gene end by 3 bases; junction bases not matched to a gene: 2. Germline CDR1 and CDR2: SGHRS and YFSETQ. The CDR3 loop spans 13 amino acids. For the CDR3, the DNA is TGCGCCAGCAACAGGGGAGACACCGGGGAGCTGTTTTTT. The encoded protein is CASNRGDTGELFF.

Many counts were recorded for this clonotype. The genes are TRBV20-1 and TRBJ1-2; a possible D gene is TRBD1 (5 bases). Germline loops: CDR1 DFQATT, CDR2 SNEGSKA (reference sequence). This CDR3 has 13 residues. The ends were cut back, 3 bases at V and 2 bases at J, with 10 bases in the middle. CDR3 bases: TGCAGTGCTAGCGGGGCAGCCAACTATGGCTACACCTTC. Protein: CSASGAANYGYTF.